This T cell receptor beta chain was profiled in a study of T-cell reconstitution after alpha-beta-depleted transplantation in children. V was shortened by 4 bases and J by 9 bases, with 13 bases between the two germline ends. Germline loops: CDR1 LGHDT, CDR2 YNNKEL (reference sequence). This CDR3 contains 14 residues. TCRbeta library preparation incorporated unique molecular identifiers. TCRdb reprocessed the PCR reads via MiXCR and lists one record per CDR3 protein. The sample has 220,000 or so distinct CDR3 sequences; around 7.5% are singletons. Many counts were recorded for this clonotype. This receptor was obtained from a male patient younger than 18 who had a stem cell transplant for acute lymphoblastic leukemia, so the T cells may come from the graft donor. The V and J genes are TRBV3-1 and TRBJ1-6; D remains unclear. The source material was PBMCs, mostly from graft donor cells, sampled 180 days after TCRalphabeta/CD19-depleted stem cell transplant. The DNA for the CDR3 is TGTGCCAGCAGCCGACGTGGGGAGAGTTCACCCCTCCACTTT. This gives the protein CASSRRGESSPLHF. Full variable domain (remainder filled in from reference TRBV3-1 and TRBJ1-6): DTAVSQTPKYLVTQMGNDKSIKCEQNLGHDTMYWYKQDSKKFLKIMFSYNNKELIINETVPNRFSPKSPDKAHLNLHINSLELGDSAVYFCASSRRGESSPLHFGNGTRLTVT.